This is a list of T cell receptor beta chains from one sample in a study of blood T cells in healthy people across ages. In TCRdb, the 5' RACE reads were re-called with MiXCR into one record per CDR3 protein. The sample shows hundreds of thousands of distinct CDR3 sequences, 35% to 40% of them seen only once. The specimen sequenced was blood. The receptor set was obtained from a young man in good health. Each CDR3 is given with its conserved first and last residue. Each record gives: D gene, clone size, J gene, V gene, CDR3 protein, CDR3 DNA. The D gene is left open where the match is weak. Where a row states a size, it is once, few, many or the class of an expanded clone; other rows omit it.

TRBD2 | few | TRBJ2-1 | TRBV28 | CASKPSGVDEQFF | TGTGCCAGCAAGCCCAGCGGGGTTGACGAGCAGTTCTTC
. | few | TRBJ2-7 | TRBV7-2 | CASSLAPDGPYEQYF | TGTGCCAGCAGCTTAGCCCCGGACGGGCCCTACGAGCAGTACTTC
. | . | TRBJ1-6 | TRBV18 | CASSPTASSYNSPLHF | TGTGCCAGCTCACCTACAGCGAGCTCCTATAATTCACCCCTCCACTTT
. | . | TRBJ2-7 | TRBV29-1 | CSVAGLPYEQYF | TGCAGCGTAGCCGGGCTGCCCTACGAGCAGTACTTC
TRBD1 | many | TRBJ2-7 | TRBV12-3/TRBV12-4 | CASSLATGLLDEQYF | TGTGCCAGCAGTTTAGCGACAGGGCTCCTGGACGAGCAGTACTTC
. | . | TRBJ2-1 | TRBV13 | CASSLGGPAGTNEQFF | TGTGCCAGCAGCTTAGGAGGTCCGGCGGGGACCAATGAGCAGTTCTTC
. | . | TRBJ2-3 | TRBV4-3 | CASSQEGGGGWTDTQYF | TGCGCCAGCAGCCAAGAAGGAGGGGGAGGTTGGACAGATACGCAGTATTTT
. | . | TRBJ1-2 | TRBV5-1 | CANSLRSPNYGYTF | TGCGCCAACAGCTTGCGGTCCCCTAACTATGGCTACACCTTC
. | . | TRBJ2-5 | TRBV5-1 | CASSPGLLQETQYF | TGCGCCAGCAGCCCGGGGTTGCTTCAAGAGACCCAGTACTTC
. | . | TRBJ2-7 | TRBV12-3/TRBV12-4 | CASSLRRGGNEQYF | TGTGCCAGCAGTCTTAGGCGGGGAGGCAACGAGCAGTACTTC
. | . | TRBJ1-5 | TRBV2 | CASSTGNPYQPQHF | TGTGCCAGCTCCACAGGGAACCCATATCAGCCCCAGCATTTT
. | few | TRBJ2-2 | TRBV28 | CASSFRGTAGELFF | TGTGCCAGCAGTTTTCGGGGGACCGCCGGGGAGCTGTTTTTT
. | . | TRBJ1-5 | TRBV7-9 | CASSLGSDSNQPQHF | TGTGCCAGCAGCTTAGGTTCGGATAGCAATCAGCCCCAGCATTTT
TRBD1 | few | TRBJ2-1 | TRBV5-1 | CASSLPDRESYEQFF | TGCGCCAGCAGCTTGCCGGACAGGGAGTCCTATGAGCAGTTCTTC
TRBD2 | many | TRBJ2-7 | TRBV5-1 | CASSSPIGGEGRYYEQYF | TGCGCCAGCAGCTCCCCTATCGGTGGGGAGGGACGGTACTACGAGCAGTACTTC
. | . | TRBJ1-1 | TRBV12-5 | CASGEPSTAGEAFF | TGTGCTAGTGGTGAACCTTCTACAGCCGGTGAAGCTTTCTTT
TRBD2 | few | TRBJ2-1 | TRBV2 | CASSERLARNEQFF | TGTGCCAGCAGTGAAAGACTAGCGCGGAATGAGCAGTTCTTC
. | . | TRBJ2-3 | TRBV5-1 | CASRPDGSSTDTQYF | TGCGCCAGCAGACCTGACGGGTCTAGCACAGATACGCAGTATTTT
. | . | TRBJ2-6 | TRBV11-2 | CASSPGPVRKSSGANVLTF | TGTGCCAGCAGCCCGGGCCCGGTTCGAAAGAGCTCTGGGGCCAACGTCCTGACTTTC
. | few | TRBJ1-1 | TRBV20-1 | CSAREWTAGRGLTEAFF | TGCAGTGCTAGAGAGTGGACCGCAGGGAGGGGTTTGACTGAAGCTTTCTTT
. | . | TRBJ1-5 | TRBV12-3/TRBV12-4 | CASSPRDANQPQHF | TGTGCCAGCAGTCCCCGGGACGCTAATCAGCCCCAGCATTTT
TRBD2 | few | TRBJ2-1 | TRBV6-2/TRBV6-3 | CASTPGLSYNEQFF | TGTGCCAGCACCCCGGGACTATCCTACAATGAGCAGTTCTTC
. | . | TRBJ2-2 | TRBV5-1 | CASSPGRLSTGELFF | TGCGCCAGCAGCCCGGGGAGGCTTTCCACCGGGGAGCTGTTTTTT
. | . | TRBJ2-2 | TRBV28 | CASSLWQGADTGELFF | TGTGCCAGCAGTTTATGGCAGGGCGCGGACACCGGGGAGCTGTTTTTT
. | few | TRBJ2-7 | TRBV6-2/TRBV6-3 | CASSSSAANSYEQYF | TGTGCCAGCAGTTCGTCAGCCGCCAACTCCTACGAGCAGTACTTC
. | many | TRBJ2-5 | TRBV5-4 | CASSLEGYQETQYF | TGTGCCAGCAGCTTGGAAGGTTACCAAGAGACCCAGTACTTC
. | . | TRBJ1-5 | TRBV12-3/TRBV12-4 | CASTPSGAGEDQPQHF | TGTGCCAGCACCCCGAGTGGGGCAGGGGAGGATCAGCCCCAGCATTTT
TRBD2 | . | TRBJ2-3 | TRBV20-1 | CSATGLAGGPPDTQYF | TGCAGTGCGACCGGACTAGCGGGGGGGCCCCCAGATACGCAGTATTTT
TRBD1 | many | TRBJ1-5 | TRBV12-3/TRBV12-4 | CASSLGTGGYQPQHF | TGTGCCAGCAGTTTGGGGACAGGGGGCTATCAGCCCCAGCATTTT
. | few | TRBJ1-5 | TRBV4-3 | CASSQAVFRPQHF | TGCGCCAGCAGCCAAGCTGTTTTCCGGCCCCAGCATTTT
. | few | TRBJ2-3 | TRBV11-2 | CASSLGGRSPDTQYF | TGTGCCAGCAGCTTAGGGGGCAGGAGCCCAGATACGCAGTATTTT
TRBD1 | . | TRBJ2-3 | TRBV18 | CASSPVLGTGRGGDTQYF | TGCGCCAGCTCACCAGTCTTGGGGACAGGGCGCGGAGGAGATACGCAGTATTTT
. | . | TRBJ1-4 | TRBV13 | CASSFGLAPNEKLFF | TGTGCCAGCAGCTTCGGGCTTGCCCCTAATGAAAAACTGTTTTTT
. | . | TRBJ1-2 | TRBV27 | CASSSGVSRGYTF | TGTGCCAGCAGTTCAGGAGTCAGTAGGGGCTACACCTTC
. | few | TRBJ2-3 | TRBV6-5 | CASSYGEPSTDTQYF | TGTGCCAGCAGTTATGGAGAGCCTAGCACAGATACGCAGTATTTT
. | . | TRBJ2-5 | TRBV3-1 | CASSQIIEQYF | TGTGCCAGCAGCCAAATTATTGAGCAGTACTTC
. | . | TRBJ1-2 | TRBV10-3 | CAISEGEGPSTF | TGTGCCATCTCCGAGGGGGAGGGTCCAAGCACCTTC
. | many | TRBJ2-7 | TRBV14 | CASSQGTAVISYEQYF | TGTGCCAGCAGCCAAGGGACAGCGGTGATCTCCTACGAGCAGTACTTC
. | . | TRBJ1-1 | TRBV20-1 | CSAARPGMNTEAFF | TGCAGTGCCGCAAGACCAGGGATGAACACTGAAGCTTTCTTT
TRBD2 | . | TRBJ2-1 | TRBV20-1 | CSARDPLAGEYNEQFF | TGCAGTGCTAGAGACCCACTAGCGGGGGAGTACAATGAGCAGTTCTTC
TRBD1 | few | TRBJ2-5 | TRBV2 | CASGDRAQETQYF | TGTGCCAGCGGGGACAGGGCTCAAGAGACCCAGTACTTC
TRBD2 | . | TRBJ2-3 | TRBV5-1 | CASSLGTRAGGSLGTDTQYF | TGCGCCAGCAGCTTGGGGACCCGAGCGGGGGGGTCCCTCGGCACAGATACGCAGTATTTT
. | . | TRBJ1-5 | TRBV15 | CATSRDRQGSGQPQHF | TGTGCCACCAGCAGAGATCGTCAGGGCTCGGGGCAGCCCCAGCATTTT
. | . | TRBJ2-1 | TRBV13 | CASSSGAASSYNEQFF | TGTGCCAGCAGTTCCGGGGCGGCGAGCTCCTACAATGAGCAGTTCTTC
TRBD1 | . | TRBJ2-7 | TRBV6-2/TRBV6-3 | CASSYLDRGLQSSYEQYF | TGTGCCAGCAGTTACCTTGACAGGGGCCTCCAGAGCTCCTACGAGCAGTACTTC
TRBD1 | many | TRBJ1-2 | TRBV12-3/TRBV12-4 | CASSFDRDDGYTF | TGTGCCAGCAGTTTCGACAGGGACGATGGCTACACCTTC
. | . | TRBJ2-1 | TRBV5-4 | CASGRAKEQFF | TGTGCCAGCGGGCGGGCTAAGGAGCAGTTCTTC
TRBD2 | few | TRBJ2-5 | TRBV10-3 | CAISGAGGHFGNEQYF | TGTGCCATCAGTGGAGCGGGGGGGCATTTTGGCAATGAGCAGTACTTC
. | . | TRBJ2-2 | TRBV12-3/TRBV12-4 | CASSTGTGSTGELFF | TGTGCCAGCAGTACCGGGACCGGATCCACCGGGGAGCTGTTTTTT
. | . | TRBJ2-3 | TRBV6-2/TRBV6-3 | CATSLHILATSTDTQYF | TGTGCCACCTCTCTCCACATTCTAGCGACTAGCACAGATACGCAGTATTTT
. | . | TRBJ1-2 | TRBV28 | CASFSPGQPYGYTF | TGTGCCAGTTTCTCGCCGGGACAACCGTATGGCTACACCTTC
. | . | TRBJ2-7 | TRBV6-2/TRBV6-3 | CASSDRDLVYEQYF | TGTGCCAGCAGTGACCGGGACTTAGTCTACGAGCAGTACTTC
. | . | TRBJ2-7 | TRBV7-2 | CASSLGLRGLEQYF | TGTGCCAGCAGCTTAGGGCTCAGGGGTCTCGAGCAGTACTTC